These 2 T cell receptor beta chains originate from one sample sequenced in a study of resident and recirculating memory T cells in vitiligo. Using immunoSEQ multiplex PCR, the repertoire was profiled, and TCRdb retains in-frame clones only, with some absent. The data show tens of thousands of clones, with roughly nine tenths seen just once and approximately 4.8% held by the top ten. The specimen was blood. The origin of the receptors is a male donor with vitiligo.

This rearrangement joins TRBV28 to TRBJ1-1, with no clear D. Per germline, CDR1 MDHEN and CDR2 SYDVKM. This CDR3 has 13 amino acids. V was cut by 4 bases and J by 5 bases, with 11 bases left in between. This CDR3 reads CASSSGFETEAFF. CDR3 coding DNA: TGTGCCAGCAGTTCCGGTTTCGAGACTGAAGCTTTCTTT.

The chain combines TRBV28 with TRBJ1-1; 10 bases line up with TRBD1. J gave up 8 bases and V 5 bases, and 8 bases lay outside the gene matches. This CDR3 comprises 14 residues. Per the germline V gene, CDR1 is MDHEN and CDR2 is SYDVKM. The CDR3 bases are TGTGCCAGCAGTGTGACAGGGGGCGCATCGGAAGCTTTCTTT. Its translation is CASSVTGGASEAFF.